What follows describes a single T cell receptor beta chain. Its antigen is undetermined. The data originate from a study of post-analysis software for immune sequencing data. About the research overall: Patients with relapsing-remitting, secondary progressive and progressive-relapsing multiple sclerosis courses were all represented.

Study-level findings and limits: Versus controls, multiple sclerosis patients showed significantly lower diversity (normalized Chao1). Same-batch preparations were strongly co-clustered by F measure. Patients used five TRBV segments, including TRBV5-6, TRBV5-1 and TRBV20-1, more often than controls.

The V and J ends lost 0 bases and 2 bases respectively, with 13 bases between them. The CDR3 consists of 16 residues. Per germline, CDR1 KGHDR and CDR2 SFDVKD. Unique molecular identifiers had been added to the TCR beta cDNA libraries. Starting from approximately 0.95 to 9.8 million T cells, the study yielded approximately 460,000 cDNA molecules. TCRdb re-called the PCR reads with MiXCR, one entry per CDR3 protein. The table records 150,000 to 200,000 distinct CDR3 sequences, approximately 30% of them present only once. Sequenced: blood. The clonotype comes from a girl aged 5-17 years with multiple sclerosis. The V and J genes are TRBV24-1 and TRBJ2-7, with a tentative D call TRBD1 (6 bases). CDR3 sequence: CATSDLRGHETYEQYF. Here the CDR3 DNA reads TGTGCCACCAGTGATTTGAGGGGACACGAGACCTACGAGCAGTACTTC.